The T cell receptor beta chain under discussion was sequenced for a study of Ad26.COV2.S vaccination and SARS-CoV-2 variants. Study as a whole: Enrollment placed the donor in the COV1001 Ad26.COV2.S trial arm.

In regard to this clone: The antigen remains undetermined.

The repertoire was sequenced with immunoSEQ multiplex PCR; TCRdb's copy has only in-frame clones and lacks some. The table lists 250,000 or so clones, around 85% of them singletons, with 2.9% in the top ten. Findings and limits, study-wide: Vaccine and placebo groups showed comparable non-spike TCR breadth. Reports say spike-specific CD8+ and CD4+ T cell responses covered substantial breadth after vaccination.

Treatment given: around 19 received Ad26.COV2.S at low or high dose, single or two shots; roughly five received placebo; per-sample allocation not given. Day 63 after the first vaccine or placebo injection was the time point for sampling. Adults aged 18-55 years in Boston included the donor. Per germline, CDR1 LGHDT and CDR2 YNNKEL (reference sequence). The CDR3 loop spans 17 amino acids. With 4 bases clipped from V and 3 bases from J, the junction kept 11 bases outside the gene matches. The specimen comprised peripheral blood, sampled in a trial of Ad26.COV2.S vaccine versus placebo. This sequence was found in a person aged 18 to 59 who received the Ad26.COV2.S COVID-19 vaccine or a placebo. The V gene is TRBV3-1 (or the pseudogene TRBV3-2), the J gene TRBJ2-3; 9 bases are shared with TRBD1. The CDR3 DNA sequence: TGTGCCAGCAGCCCTCCGGACAGGGGTAAGGATACAGATACGCAGTATTTT. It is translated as CASSPPDRGKDTDTQYF.